This T cell receptor (beta chain) was sequenced during a study of T cell responses to AZD1222 COVID-19 vaccine. Study conclusions and caveats: Spike-specific TCR repertoires showed rising breadth and depth after two AZD1222 doses. Unmutated variant regions reportedly attract nearly half of all spike-specific TCRs.

TCRdb's table, derived via immunoSEQ multiplex PCR, lists solely in-frame clones and lacks some. The repertoire holds under 110,000 clones, with over 75% as singletons. To note about this clone: What it binds is not known.

The CDR3 sequence is 12 residues long. The germline CDR1 and CDR2 sequences are SEHNR and FQNEAQ (reference sequence). Trimming shortened V by 5 bases and J by 3 bases, and 7 bases separated the two germline ends. The input for sequencing was peripheral blood, taken on day 0 of AZD1222 vaccination. The sequence derives from an adult in good health. The rearrangement joins TRBV7-9 to TRBJ1-1; D gene unclear. The chain's CDR3 is CASSGRDTEAFF. The CDR3, as DNA: TGTGCCAGCAGCGGGAGGGACACTGAAGCTTTCTTT.